The 29 T cell receptor beta chains below come from one sample, sequenced in a study of glioma-infiltrating T cells after dendritic cell vaccination. Sequencing used immunoSEQ multiplex PCR; TCRdb keeps in-frame clones, though not all of them. The repertoire holds under 100,000 clones, around 90% seen once, with approximately 3.2% in the top ten. The sample in question was blood, obtained before dendritic cell vaccination. The receptors derive from a human donor with glioblastoma.

The chain combines TRBV2 with TRBJ1-1; weak D call: TRBD1 (5 bases). This CDR3 is 15 amino acids long. V was trimmed by 7 bases and J by 1 base, leaving 16 bases between them. Germline lookup yields CDR1 SNHLY and CDR2 FYNNEI. DNA for the CDR3: TGTGCCAGCATGGGGGGGGACGGAACGAACACTGAAGCTTTCTTT. Residues: CASMGGDGTNTEAFF.

The chain employs TRBV6-1 and TRBJ1-2; D not certain. There are 14 residues in the CDR3. Trimming removed 6 bases from V and 3 bases from J, with 14 bases in between. Germline values: CDR1 MNHNS, CDR2 SASEGT. CDR3: CASRGRGLDYGYTF. DNA for the CDR3: TGTGCCAGCAGGGGCCGGGGATTAGACTATGGCTACACCTTC.

Only one count was recorded for this clone. V gene TRBV5-1 combines with J gene TRBJ1-1; tentative D call: TRBD1 (6 bases). Germline V gene data show CDR1 as SGHRS and CDR2 as YFSETQ. This CDR3 region has 15 residues. Trimming took off 0 bases at V and 1 base at J, with 10 bases between the two ends. The CDR3 sequence: CASSLDGQQNTEAFF. CDR3 nucleotides: TGCGCCAGCAGCTTGGACGGACAGCAGAACACTGAAGCTTTCTTT.

This chain connects TRBV11-3 to TRBJ1-2, with D unclear. Trimming took 3 bases from V and 7 from J, leaving 12 bases between them. CDR1 is SGHNT, CDR2 YENEEA, per germline. The CDR3 loop spans 13 amino acids. DNA of the CDR3: TGTGCCAGCAGCTTCCCTCCCGGGTCTGGCTACACCTTC. Translating gives CASSFPPGSGYTF.

The chain links TRBV10-3 to TRBJ2-3; 9 bases are a match to TRBD1. Trimming removed 10 bases from V and 2 bases from J; junction bases left unmatched: 10. The CDR3 loop spans 15 amino acids. Germline values: CDR1 ENHRY, CDR2 SYGVKD. Here the CDR3 reads CATAGTGHDTDTQYF. CDR3 nucleotides: TGTGCCACGGCCGGGACAGGGCATGACACAGATACGCAGTATTTT.

V is TRBV6-5 and J is TRBJ2-1; a possible D gene is TRBD1 (5 bases). The CDR3 extends over 15 amino acids. Germline V gives CDR1 MNHEY, CDR2 SVGAGI. V was pared by 6 bases and J by 2 bases, with 14 bases between. In nucleotides, the CDR3 is TGTGCCAGCAGAAGGGGCTACCGAGCCTACAATGAGCAGTTCTTC. The encoded protein is CASRRGYRAYNEQFF.

In regard to this clone: This same CDR3 is encoded by further DNA sequences in the sample. This rearrangement joins TRBV9 to TRBJ2-1; the D gene is possibly TRBD2 (5 bases). Trimming shortened V by 4 bases and J by 0 bases, and 11 bases separated the two germline ends. The germline CDR1 and CDR2 sequences are SGDLS and YYNGEE. This CDR3 has 15 amino acids. In nucleotides, the CDR3 is TGTGCCAGCAGCCCCAGCGGTAGCTCCTACAATGAGCAGTTCTTC. This translates into CASSPSGSSYNEQFF.

J is TRBJ1-1 and V is TRBV7-8; maybe TRBD1 (6 bases). The CDR3 is 15 amino acids. The V end was cut by 1 base, the J end by 4 bases, with 13 bases between. Looked up from germline, CDR1 is SGHVS and CDR2 is FQNEAQ. The CDR3 sequence is CASSLGRGLGTEAFF. CDR3 nucleotides: TGTGCCAGCAGCTTAGGGCGGGGGCTTGGCACTGAAGCTTTCTTT.

The genes are TRBV15 and TRBJ2-1; TRBD2 matches at 10 bases. There are 18 residues in the CDR3. After removal of 0 bases from V and 0 bases from J, the junction contained 5 bases not matched to a gene. CDR1 LNHNV and CDR2 YYDKDF come from the germline V gene (reference sequence). The CDR3 reads CATSRDSERGGSYNEQFF. For the CDR3, the DNA is TGTGCCACCAGCAGAGATTCAGAGCGGGGGGGCTCCTACAATGAGCAGTTCTTC.

This chain joins TRBV7-8 and TRBJ2-7; D might be TRBD2 (6 bases). The germline V gene encodes CDR1 SGHVS and CDR2 FQNEAQ. The ends were cut back, 7 bases at V and 5 bases at J, with 18 bases in the middle. CDR3 length equals 14 residues. The CDR3 bases are TGTGCCAGCAAGTTGGGTAGCGGTCGAGACGAGCAGTACTTC. Its translation: CASKLGSGRDEQYF.

The CDR3 DNA reads TGTGCCAGCAGCGAACAGGGGGCGCTTGGCTACACCTTC. Its protein is CASSEQGALGYTF. V is TRBV2 and J is TRBJ1-2; the match to TRBD1 covers 9 bases. The V gene's germline CDR1 is SNHLY and CDR2 FYNNEI. This CDR3 region has 13 residues. The V segment lost 6 bases and the J segment 7 bases; nucleotides outside the gene matches: 6.

Comments on this clone: One end of the junction is discordant with germline, which a read error may explain. The chain joins TRBV4-1 to TRBJ2-7; 8 nucleotides align to TRBD1. CDR3 length equals 13 residues. CDR1 is MGHRA and CDR2 is YSYEKL in the germline V gene. The CDR3 DNA reads as TGCGCCAGCAGCCAAGGACAGGGGCTATTGTTGGACTTC. This translates into CASSQGQGLLLDF.

V usage is TRBV2 and J usage is TRBJ1-5; 7 bases align to TRBD1. V shed 5 bases, J shed 5 bases, and the junction held 6 bases outside the gene matches. CDR3 length equals 14 residues. Per the germline V gene, CDR1 is SNHLY and CDR2 is FYNNEI. Here the CDR3 reads CASSRRQGDQPQHF. CDR3 sequence (DNA): TGTGCCAGCAGTCGGAGACAGGGCGATCAGCCCCAGCATTTT.

The genes are TRBV23-1 and TRBJ1-3; 7 nucleotides line up with TRBD1. TRBV23-1 is annotated as an ORF whose role is uncertain. After removal of 4 bases from V and 4 bases from J, the junction contained 10 bases not matched to a gene. The CDR3 is 16 amino acids. The CDR3 nucleotides read TGCGCCAGCAGTCCCGCCCGACAGGGTTACGGAAACACCATATATTTT. Translating gives CASSPARQGYGNTIYF.

The genes are TRBV18 and TRBJ2-7; a possible D gene is TRBD1 (5 bases). CDR1 and CDR2 from the germline V gene are KGHSH and LQKENI. Trimming cost V 2 bases and J 0 bases, with 5 bases left between them. The CDR3 is 13 amino acids. The CDR3: CASSPDSSYEQYF. In DNA, the CDR3 is TGTGCCAGCTCACCAGACAGCTCCTACGAGCAGTACTTC.

This clone showed up just once. The chain employs TRBV19 and TRBJ2-7, with TRBD1 matching over 9 bases. From germline, CDR1 is LNHDA and CDR2 SQIVND (reference sequence). V dropped 10 bases and J dropped 0; count of bases not matched to a gene: 7. This CDR3 region has 14 residues. CDR3 amino acids: CATKRDRDSYEQYF. DNA for the CDR3: TGTGCCACTAAAAGGGACAGGGACTCCTACGAGCAGTACTTC.

This chain uses TRBV4-2 with TRBJ2-1; D may be TRBD2 (6 bases). The length of the CDR3 is 15 residues. The V gene's germline CDR1 is LGHNA and CDR2 YNFKEQ. V lost 4 bases and J lost 5, with 15 bases in between. CDR3: CASSPERARDNEQFF. Written as DNA, the CDR3 is TGTGCCAGCAGCCCCGAGCGGGCGCGGGACAATGAGCAGTTCTTC.

The chain couples TRBV6-1 to TRBJ1-2; TRBD1 aligns across 7 bases. There are 13 residues in the CDR3. Germline values: CDR1 MNHNS, CDR2 SASEGT. Trimming removed 6 bases from V and 8 bases from J; junction bases left unmatched: 9. The CDR3 nucleotides are TGTGCCAGCAGGACGACAGGGCCGGGAGGCTACACCTTC. Translation: CASRTTGPGGYTF.

The V call is TRBV1, the J call TRBJ1-2; TRBD1 is the table's D call and was not checked against the DNA. TRBV1 is a pseudogene. The CDR3 contains 13 residues. In nucleotides, the CDR3 is TGCACCAGCAGCCTCATACAGACATATGGCTACACCTTC. Translation: CTSSLIQTYGYTF.

The CDR3 here is CASRAGGAYGYTF. The CDR3 DNA follows: TGTGCCAGCAGGGCGGGCGGGGCTTATGGCTACACCTTC. The genes are TRBV28 and TRBJ1-2, with a tentative D call TRBD1 (5 bases). Trimming took 6 bases from V and 5 from J, leaving 13 bases between them. The CDR3 runs to 13 residues. The germline CDR1 and CDR2 sequences are MDHEN and SYDVKM.

Only one count was recorded for this clone. This sequence joins TRBV6-1 and TRBJ1-5, with D perhaps TRBD1 (6 bases). CDR3 length equals 15 residues. The germline V and J ends were trimmed by 6 bases and 7 bases, with 19 bases remaining between them. The V gene's germline CDR1 is MNHNS and CDR2 SASEGT. The CDR3 here is CASSPRTDSSQPQHF. CDR3 sequence (DNA): TGTGCCAGCAGCCCTAGGACAGACTCTTCCCAGCCCCAGCATTTT.

The chain has TRBV30 and TRBJ2-5, with 10 bases aligning to TRBD2. V trimming: 3 bases; J trimming: 5 bases; junction bases outside the gene matches: 9. This CDR3 region has 15 residues. Germline lookup yields CDR1 GTSNPN and CDR2 SVGIG (reference sequence). CDR3 in amino acids: CAWSPAGGRQETQYF. Here the CDR3 DNA reads TGTGCCTGGAGCCCAGCGGGGGGGCGTCAGGAGACCCAGTACTTC.

The V call is TRBV9, the J call TRBJ1-3, with a possible D match to TRBD1 (5 bases). Germline loops: CDR1 SGDLS, CDR2 YYNGEE. The V end lost 4 bases, the J end lost 3 bases, and 14 bases lay between the germline ends. The length of the CDR3 is 15 residues. The CDR3, as DNA: TGTGCCAGCAGCCCTGACAGTCACAATGGAAACACCATATATTTT. Encoded protein: CASSPDSHNGNTIYF.

CDR3 sequence reads: CAIRGLGTSGSYEQFF. The CDR3 coding sequence is TGTGCCATCAGGGGACTAGGGACTAGCGGGAGCTATGAGCAGTTCTTC. The chain links TRBV10-3 to TRBJ2-1, with 14 nucleotides matching TRBD2. Trimming removed 6 bases from V and 8 bases from J; junction bases left unmatched: 9. Germline CDR1 ENHRY, CDR2 SYGVKD. The CDR3 length is 16 residues.

The J gene is TRBJ2-1, the V gene TRBV14; 7 bases fit TRBD1. V was pared by 0 bases and J by 8 bases, with 16 bases of the junction left unmatched. Germline assignment: CDR1 SGHDN and CDR2 FVKESK. This CDR3 contains 18 residues. CDR3 bases: TGTGCCAGCAGCCAAGAGGCCCACAGGGGCCCCATTATAGATGAGCAGTTCTTC. This translates into CASSQEAHRGPIIDEQFF.

This chain uses TRBV19 with TRBJ2-7, with 7 bases matching TRBD1. Germline lookup yields CDR1 LNHDA and CDR2 SQIVND (reference sequence). The trim removed 3 bases at V and 3 bases at J, leaving 2 bases unmatched. The CDR3 runs 13 residues. CDR3 DNA sequence: TGTGCCAGTAGTATCGGACAGGTCTACGAGCAGTACTTC. This codes for CASSIGQVYEQYF.

This clone appeared a single time. The chain joins TRBV19 to TRBJ1-4, with D tentatively TRBD1 (6 bases). Germline assignment: CDR1 LNHDA and CDR2 SQIVND (reference sequence). V lost 8 bases, J lost 8 bases, and 18 bases lay in between. The CDR3 is 14 amino acids. CDR3: CASGTGKASEKLFF. The CDR3 nucleotides are TGTGCCAGTGGAACAGGGAAGGCGAGCGAAAAACTGTTTTTT.

J is TRBJ1-5 and V is TRBV21-1; the table's D call, TRBD1, has no DNA check behind it. TRBV21-1 constitutes a pseudogene. The CDR3 spans 16 residues. The CDR3 nucleotides read TGTGCCAGCAGCGCAAAGGCGGGACAGGGGGCCCAGCCCCAGCATTTT. It translates to CASSAKAGQGAQPQHF.

The V and J genes are TRBV19 and TRBJ2-5, with 7 bases aligning to TRBD1. The CDR3 sequence is 13 residues long. With V trimmed by 6 bases and J by 2 bases, 3 bases remained unmatched. In germline, CDR1 is LNHDA, CDR2 SQIVND (reference sequence). The CDR3: CASSGTAQETQYF. The CDR3 region has the DNA TGTGCCAGTAGCGGGACAGCTCAAGAGACCCAGTACTTC.